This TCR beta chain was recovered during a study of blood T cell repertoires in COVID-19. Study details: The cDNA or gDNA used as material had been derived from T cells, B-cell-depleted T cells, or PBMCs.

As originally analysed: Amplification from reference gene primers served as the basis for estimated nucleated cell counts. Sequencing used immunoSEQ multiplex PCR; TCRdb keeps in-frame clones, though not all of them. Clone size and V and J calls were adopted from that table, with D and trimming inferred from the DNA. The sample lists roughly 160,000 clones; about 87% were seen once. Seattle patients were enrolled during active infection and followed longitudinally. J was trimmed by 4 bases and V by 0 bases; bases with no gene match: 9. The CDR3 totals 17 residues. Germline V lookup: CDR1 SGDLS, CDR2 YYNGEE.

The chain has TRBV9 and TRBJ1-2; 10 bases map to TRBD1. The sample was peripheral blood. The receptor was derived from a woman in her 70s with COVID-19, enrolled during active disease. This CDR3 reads CASSVVGDRGLLYGYTF. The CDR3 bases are TGTGCCAGCAGCGTAGTTGGAGACAGGGGGCTTCTCTATGGCTACACCTTC.